Listed below are T cell receptor beta chains from one sample, sequenced in a study of cytomegalovirus exposure and HLA in healthy donors. TCRdb keeps only in-frame clones here, not all; method: immunoSEQ multiplex PCR. This sample's table has around 64,000 clones. The specimen was PBMCs. The receptors here all came from a female donor in good health and CMV-seropositive. The CDR3 runs from the conserved cysteine through the conserved F or W. Fields, in order: CDR3 DNA, CDR3 protein, D gene, V gene, J gene, CDR3 length. D genes are given only for firm matches.

TGCGCCAGCAGCTTCACCAGGGGGAGCTTGTCCTACAATGAGCAGTTCTTC,CASSFTRGSLSYNEQFF,TRBD1,TRBV4-3,TRBJ2-1,17
TGCGCCAGCAGCTTGCTTCTTCGGGGGACAGAGGCAGATACGCAGTATTTT,CASSLLLRGTEADTQYF,.,TRBV5-1,TRBJ2-3,17
TGTGCCAGTAGTATCAGGGCCGAGAACTATGGCTACACCTTC,CASSIRAENYGYTF,.,TRBV19,TRBJ1-2,14
TGTGCCTGGACTTCCCCCGCAACTAATGAAAAACTGTTTTTT,CAWTSPATNEKLFF,.,TRBV30,TRBJ1-4,14
TGTGCCAGCAGACCCGGGGGGATAAGAAACACCATATATTTT,CASRPGGIRNTIYF,.,TRBV28,TRBJ1-3,14
TGTGCCAGCAGCCCACCGGGAGACAATGAGCAGTTCTTC,CASSPPGDNEQFF,.,TRBV7-9,TRBJ2-1,13
TGCGCCAGCAGCCAAGATCCGTTCCAAGAGACCCAGTACTTC,CASSQDPFQETQYF,.,TRBV4-3,TRBJ2-5,14
TGCGCCAGCAGCCCCAAACTAGCCGGGAGCTCCTACAATGAGCAGTTCTTC,CASSPKLAGSSYNEQFF,.,TRBV4-3,TRBJ2-1,17
TGTGCCAGCAGTTCAGGGGGGGCTAGCGGGGTTTACAATGAGCAGTTCTTC,CASSSGGASGVYNEQFF,TRBD2,TRBV27,TRBJ2-1,17
TGTGCCAGCTCACTCTCGGGGGGCAATCAGCCCCAGCATTTT,CASSLSGGNQPQHF,.,TRBV18,TRBJ1-5,14
TGTGCCAGCACCGTACTTGGTGGTGAAAAACTGTTTTTT,CASTVLGGEKLFF,.,TRBV7-9,TRBJ1-4,13
TGTGCCAGCAGTGAAGATCCAGGGGCCCGGGAGACCCAGTACTTC,CASSEDPGARETQYF,.,TRBV2,TRBJ2-5,15
TGCGCCAGCAGCGAGGAAGGGGGAAACACTGAAGCTTTCTTT,CASSEEGGNTEAFF,.,TRBV4-1,TRBJ1-1,14
TGTGCCAGCAGTTTGGCAGCTGAAGCTTTCTTT,CASSLAAEAFF,.,TRBV28,TRBJ1-1,11
TGTGCCAGCAGTGAAGGCGGGGCGGAGACTGAAGCTTTCTTT,CASSEGGAETEAFF,.,TRBV2,TRBJ1-1,14
TGTGCCAGCACCGACAGGGGAAACTATGGCTACACCTTC,CASTDRGNYGYTF,TRBD1,TRBV5-4,TRBJ1-2,13
TGTGCCAGCAGCTTATCGGCGGACAGGGGGGCCTATGGCTACACCTTC,CASSLSADRGAYGYTF,TRBD1,TRBV7-2,TRBJ1-2,16
TGTGCCAGCGGACAATTCAGCAATCAGCCCCAGCATTTT,CASGQFSNQPQHF,.,TRBV6-6,TRBJ1-5,13
TGTGCCTGGAAATATACAGGGTTAGCTGGAGCTTTCTTT,CAWKYTGLAGAFF,.,TRBV30,TRBJ1-1,13
TGTGCCAGCTCACCTCTCTCCGGGACAGGAGCAACTAATGAAAAACTGTTTTTT,CASSPLSGTGATNEKLFF,TRBD1,TRBV18,TRBJ1-4,18
TGTGCCAGCAGTGTTACAGGGTACACTGAAGCTTTCTTT,CASSVTGYTEAFF,.,TRBV6-1,TRBJ1-1,13
TGTGCCAGCAGCCCCCCCGCGGGGCGCGGCTACACCTTC,CASSPPAGRGYTF,.,TRBV7-2,TRBJ1-2,13
TGTGCCAGCAGCGTCGGACAGGGAACCTACGAGCAGTACTTC,CASSVGQGTYEQYF,TRBD1,TRBV7-9,TRBJ2-7,14
TGTGCCAGCAGCTTAGCGGTGATTACGGGTACGCAGTATTTT,CASSLAVITGTQYF,.,TRBV7-9,TRBJ2-3,14
TGTGCCAGCAGCCAGGACAGGGCGAGCTCTGGAAACACCATATATTTT,CASSQDRASSGNTIYF,TRBD1,TRBV5-4,TRBJ1-3,16
TGTGCCATCCGGCGGGCTCTGGGGCTAGCGGACTACGAGCAGTACTTC,CAIRRALGLADYEQYF,TRBD2,TRBV10-3,TRBJ2-7,16
TGCAGCGTAGAGAAAGGGACAGGGGGTACCTACGAGCAGTACTTC,CSVEKGTGGTYEQYF,TRBD1,TRBV29-1,TRBJ2-7,15
TGTGCCGGGAGTGTATGGCCGGGAATGAACACTGAAGCTTTCTTT,CAGSVWPGMNTEAFF,.,TRBV30,TRBJ1-1,15
TGCGCCAGCAGCCAAGATACCGGGACAGGGTCCTACGAGCAGTACTTC,CASSQDTGTGSYEQYF,TRBD1,TRBV4-3,TRBJ2-7,16
TGTGCCAGCAGCTCCCCAGGGGGCCTCACCGGGGAGCTGTTTTTT,CASSSPGGLTGELFF,TRBD1,TRBV7-3,TRBJ2-2,15
TGCGCCAGCAGCACCCACGCGGGCGGGAACACCGGGGAGCTGTTTTTT,CASSTHAGGNTGELFF,.,TRBV10-1,TRBJ2-2,16
TGTGCCAGCTCACCAGGGGACAGGGTGAACACTGAAGCTTTCTTT,CASSPGDRVNTEAFF,TRBD1,TRBV18,TRBJ1-1,15
TGTGCCAGCAGCCTAACCGGGACAGGGGGCTATGGCTACACCTTC,CASSLTGTGGYGYTF,TRBD1,TRBV7-2,TRBJ1-2,15
TGTGCCAGTAGTAGGGGGACTAGCGGGAGTGGAGAGGCCGACAATGAGCAGTTCTTC,CASSRGTSGSGEADNEQFF,TRBD2,TRBV19,TRBJ2-1,19
TGTGCCAGCAGGACATCCCAAGAGACCCAGTACTTC,CASRTSQETQYF,.,TRBV6-5,TRBJ2-5,12
TGTGCCAGTAGTATAGATCAGGGTCAGCCCCAGCATTTT,CASSIDQGQPQHF,.,TRBV19,TRBJ1-5,13
TGCGCCAGCAGCCAAGAAGCCACCTACGAGCAGTACTTC,CASSQEATYEQYF,.,TRBV4-3,TRBJ2-7,13
TGTGCCTGGAGATTTAGCTACAATGAGCAGTTCTTC,CAWRFSYNEQFF,.,TRBV30,TRBJ2-1,12
TGTGCCAGCAGTTTATGGGTGCAGGGGGCGGTCAGCAATCAGCCCCAGCATTTT,CASSLWVQGAVSNQPQHF,TRBD1,TRBV28,TRBJ1-5,18
TGCAGCGTTGAAGATCGTACGCAAAGGGGGATCGATGAAGCTTTCTTT,CSVEDRTQRGIDEAFF,.,TRBV29-1,TRBJ1-1,16
TGCGCCAGTAAGACAGGGTCGAACACTGAAGCTTTCTTT,CASKTGSNTEAFF,TRBD1,TRBV5-1,TRBJ1-1,13